Following are 10 T cell receptor beta chains from one sample sequenced in a study of T cells in Graves' hyperthyroidism and ophthalmopathy. RNA transcripts yielded amplified TCR beta CDR3 regions. The HTBI set primed first-round TCR CDR3 RT-PCR. Via MiXCR, TCRdb re-called the multiplex PCR reads, giving one row per CDR3 protein. The repertoire includes 730,000 or so distinct CDR3 sequences, around 20% of them detected once, and 16% sits in the top ten. The sample comprised blood. The receptors stem from a woman aged 45-65 years with Graves' hyperthyroidism that later progressed to Graves' ophthalmopathy.

This clonotype was seen a few times. CDR3: CASSMAAGIIVDEQFF. The CDR3 DNA reads as TGTGCCAGTAGTATGGCCGCCGGCATAATTGTAGATGAGCAGTTCTTC. The chain recombines TRBV19 with TRBJ2-1; unclear D gene. This CDR3 region has 16 residues. Germline V gene sequence: CDR1 LNHDA, CDR2 SQIVND (reference sequence). Trimming pared 3 bases from V and 8 bases from J, leaving 20 bases between. The full variable domain, rest sourced from reference TRBV19 and TRBJ2-1, is DGGITQSPKYLFRKEGQNVTLSCEQNLNHDAMYWYRQDPGQGLRLIYYSQIVNDFQKGDIAEGYSVSREKKESFPLTVTSAQKNPTAFYLCASSMAAGIIVDEQFFGPGTRLTVL.

The CDR3 loop reads CSARDRGGYNSPLHF. As DNA, the CDR3 is TGCAGTGCTAGAGACAGGGGGGGATATAATTCACCCCTCCACTTT. This chain joins TRBV20-1 and TRBJ1-6, with 7 bases fitting TRBD1. CDR1 DFQATT and CDR2 SNEGSKA come from the germline V gene (reference sequence). V dropped 0 bases and J dropped 4; count of bases not matched to a gene: 3. The CDR3 extends over 15 amino acids.

A note on this clonotype: Since a much larger clone is just one base distant, this may be a read error. V usage is TRBV5-1 and J usage is TRBJ2-5; TRBD2 aligns across 14 bases. The CDR3 is 20 residues long. The germline CDR1 and CDR2 sequences are SGHRS and YFSETQ. Here the CDR3 DNA reads TGCGCCAGCAGCTTGGAACCCGGTTCGGGACTAGCGGGGGACCAAAAGACCCAGTACTTC. As protein: CASSLEPGSGLAGDQKTQYF.

J is TRBJ1-5 and V is TRBV5-6; tentatively, D is TRBD1 (5 bases). This CDR3 has 15 residues. Germline lookup yields CDR1 SGHDT and CDR2 YYEEEE. Trimming removed 5 bases from V and 2 bases from J, with 14 bases in between. The CDR3 DNA sequence: TGTGCCAGCAGTCCTGGACACGGGGGCAATCAGCCCCAGCATTTT. Translating it yields CASSPGHGGNQPQHF.

This clonotype was observed many times. This chain connects TRBV12-3 or TRBV12-4 to TRBJ2-7, with D uncertain. Trimming took 5 bases from V and 6 from J, leaving 14 bases between them. The CDR3 has 13 residues. The CDR3 sequence is CASSPGRNSEQYF. In DNA form, the CDR3 reads TGTGCCAGCAGTCCAGGCAGAAATTCCGAGCAGTACTTC.

This clonotype was observed many times. The V call is TRBV7-3, the J call TRBJ2-1; 8 bases match TRBD1. Per the germline V gene, CDR1 is SGHTA and CDR2 is FQGTGA. The CDR3 contains 15 residues. V shed 2 bases, J shed 5 bases, and the junction held 5 bases outside the gene matches. The CDR3 coding sequence is TGTGCCAGCAGCTTACCACAGGGGGGTAACAATGAGCAGTTCTTC. Residues: CASSLPQGGNNEQFF.

V gene TRBV6-2 or TRBV6-3 combines with J gene TRBJ1-5; possible D gene TRBD1, 5 bases. CDR1 MNHEY and CDR2 SVGEGT come from the germline V gene. The CDR3 sequence is 15 residues long. V was trimmed by 8 bases and J by 5 bases, leaving 19 bases between them. CDR3 coding DNA: TGTGCCAGCGGGTTGGGGTCCAGGGCGGATCAGCCCCAGCATTTT. Its translation is CASGLGSRADQPQHF.

The table lists this clonotype with a count of one. V gene TRBV7-2 combines with J gene TRBJ1-5; tentatively, D is TRBD1 (5 bases). The CDR3 runs 14 residues. Germline loops: CDR1 SGHTA, CDR2 FQGNSA. Trimming shortened V by 5 bases and J by 8 bases, and 16 bases separated the two germline ends. Here the CDR3 reads CASSPGLPMEPQHF. CDR3 nucleotide sequence: TGTGCCAGCAGCCCGGGACTGCCAATGGAGCCCCAGCATTTT.

The CDR3 nucleotides are TGTGCCAGCAGTGACGGGGTGGTTCAGCCCCAGCATTTT. This gives the protein CASSDGVVQPQHF. The chain is built from TRBV2 and TRBJ1-5; D remains ambiguous. With 3 bases removed from V and 6 bases from J, the gap between germline ends came to 9 bases. Germline assignment: CDR1 SNHLY and CDR2 FYNNEI. The CDR3 totals 13 residues.

This clonotype was seen at least ten times. The chain has TRBV4-1 and TRBJ1-2; D call uncertain. This CDR3 contains 16 residues. Trimming shortened V by 0 bases and J by 0 bases, and 11 bases separated the two germline ends. Germline assignment: CDR1 MGHRA and CDR2 YSYEKL. The CDR3 region is CASSQEETTANYGYTF. In nucleotides, the CDR3 is TGCGCCAGCAGCCAAGAAGAAACAACAGCTAACTATGGCTACACCTTC.